This T cell receptor beta chain was observed in a study of post-analysis software for immune sequencing data. Study-level points and caveats: Batch-matched samples strongly co-clustered by F measure. Controls' normalized Chao1 diversity significantly exceeded that of multiple sclerosis patients.

On this clonotype: Its antigen is undetermined. Sequence at one end of the junction differs from germline and may be a read error.

The library was made from cDNA and included unique molecular identifiers. TCRdb itself ran the PCR reads through MiXCR, one entry per CDR3 protein. Counted here are over 700,000 distinct CDR3 sequences, roughly 27% occurring once; the ten biggest clones make up 0.5% to 0.6%. The sequenced sample was blood. The receptor was isolated from a girl between 5 and 17 years old with multiple sclerosis.

CDR3 amino acids: CVSSLSVYEIRAFF. CDR3 coding DNA: TGTGTCAGCAGCTTGAGCGTGTACGAAATCAGAGCTTTCTTT. The chain links TRBV7-9 to TRBJ1-1, with D unresolved. The CDR3 has 14 amino acids. Germline V CDR1 and CDR2: SEHNR, FQNEAQ (reference sequence). The whole variable domain, remainder taken from reference TRBV7-9 and TRBJ1-1, is DTGVSQNPRHKITKRGQNVTFRCDPISEHNRLYWYRQTLGQGPEFLTYFQNEAQLEKSRLLSDRFSAERPKGSFSTLEIQRTEQGDSAMYLCVSSLSVYEIRAFFGQGTRLTVV.